The rows below give T cell receptor beta chains drawn from one sample of a study of cytotoxic CD8 clonotypes in ibrutinib-treated CLL. The repertoire was sequenced with immunoSEQ multiplex PCR; TCRdb's copy has only in-frame clones and lacks some. Of about 39,000 clones listed, roughly 65% are singletons. This specimen was PBMCs, taken at disease progression, from a patient treated with ibrutinib. These receptors were collected from a human donor with chronic lymphocytic leukemia. Both conserved end residues are part of each CDR3.

V,J,CDR3
TRBV6-5,TRBJ1-5,CASSYRGYDQPQHF
TRBV6-5,TRBJ2-6,CASSFQGAQGANVLTF
TRBV5-1,TRBJ2-1,CASSLAVAGVEQFF
TRBV30,TRBJ1-1,CAWSPGSNTEAFF
TRBV5-1,TRBJ1-4,CASAVEWNQKLFF
TRBV5-1,TRBJ2-5,CASKRAGEAQETQYF
TRBV2,TRBJ1-2,CASSLDRDYGYTF
TRBV10-3,TRBJ1-1,CAISVKTGVFTEAFF
TRBV15,TRBJ2-2,CATSRDTLAGGELFF
TRBV30,TRBJ1-2,CAWSGTNYGYTF
TRBV12-5,TRBJ1-1,CASGPSGQGAGLNTEAFF
TRBV15,TRBJ2-7,CATSKDRSSYEQYF
TRBV7-9,TRBJ1-6,CASSLSQYSPLHF
TRBV13,TRBJ2-1,CASSLTRNEQFF
TRBV7-2,TRBJ1-5,CASSSARNQPQHF
TRBV11-3,TRBJ2-7,CASSLDPYEQYF
TRBV27,TRBJ1-2,CASTKAGPFYGYTF
TRBV10-3,TRBJ2-1,CAISDTAAKQNEQFF
TRBV9,TRBJ2-7,CASSVGGTDDYEQYF
TRBV2,TRBJ1-1,CASSEAQTGNAEAFF
TRBV4-3,TRBJ2-7,CASSQVGGHSYEQYF
TRBV7-8,TRBJ1-1,CASSPRGGGMGTEAFF
TRBV7-9,TRBJ2-7,CASSPGTSEYEQYF
TRBV15,TRBJ2-1,CATSRDVSSYNEQFF
TRBV5-1,TRBJ1-5,CASSLGQGRNQPQHF
TRBV6-5,TRBJ1-5,CASTTGRQPQHF
TRBV7-9,TRBJ2-3,CASSPLTVGPQYF
TRBV5-6,TRBJ2-1,CASSTMTGGSFYNEQFF
TRBV7-9,TRBJ2-7,CASSLYRDSYEQYF
TRBV6-5,TRBJ1-3,CASSYSGGGPGNTIYF
TRBV30,TRBJ1-2,CAWSKGYGYTF